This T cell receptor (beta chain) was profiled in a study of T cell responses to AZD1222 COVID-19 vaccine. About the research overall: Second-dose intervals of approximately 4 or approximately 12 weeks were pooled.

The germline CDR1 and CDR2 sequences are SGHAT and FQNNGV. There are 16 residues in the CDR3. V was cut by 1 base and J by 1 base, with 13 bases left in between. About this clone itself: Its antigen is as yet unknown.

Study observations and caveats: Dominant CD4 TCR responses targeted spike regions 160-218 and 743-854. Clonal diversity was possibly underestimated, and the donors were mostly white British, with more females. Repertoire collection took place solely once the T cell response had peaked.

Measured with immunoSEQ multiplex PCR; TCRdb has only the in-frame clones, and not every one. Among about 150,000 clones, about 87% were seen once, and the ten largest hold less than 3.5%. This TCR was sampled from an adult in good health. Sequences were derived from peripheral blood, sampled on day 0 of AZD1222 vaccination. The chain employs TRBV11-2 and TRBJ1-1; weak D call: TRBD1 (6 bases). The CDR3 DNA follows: TGTGCCAGCAGCTTAGGGGGGGGCAGGGCGAACACTGAAGCTTTCTTT. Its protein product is CASSLGGGRANTEAFF.